This record covers a single T cell receptor (beta chain). The data were taken from a study of blood T cell repertoires in COVID-19. Turning to the study itself: Material from acute and convalescent COVID-19 was sourced from the United States, Italy and Spain. PBMCs, B-cell-depleted T cells, or T cells were the source of the cDNA or gDNA that made up the material.

This CDR3 has 15 amino acids. Germline trimming cut 7 bases from V and 6 bases from J; bases unmatched to any gene: 13. CDR1 is SGHVS, CDR2 FQNEAQ, per germline. Per the authors' pipeline: From reference gene primer amplification, estimates of nucleated cell counts were derived. TCRdb's table, derived via immunoSEQ multiplex PCR, lists solely in-frame clones and lacks some. For V, J and clone size, that table is used; D and trimming come from the DNA. The sample consists of about 200,000 clones, about nine tenths of them appearing once. The gene calls are TRBV7-8 and TRBJ2-3; TRBD1 matches at 7 bases. This clonotype was sampled from a young man with active or convalescent COVID-19. The sequencing input was peripheral blood. The DNA for the CDR3 is TGTGCCAGCACCTATTCGGGGACAGCCACGGATACGCAGTATTTT. Its translation: CASTYSGTATDTQYF.